The 13 T cell receptor beta chains in this list originate from one sample, sequenced in a study of Graves' ophthalmopathy and Graves' hyperthyroidism. Amplification of TCR beta CDR3 regions used RNA transcripts. HTBI primers were employed in first-round RT-PCR, then a second-round multiplex PCR followed. TCRdb passed the multiplex PCR reads through MiXCR, listing each CDR3 protein once. The sample has approximately 210,000 distinct CDR3 sequences; less than 30% are singletons. The sample was peripheral blood. These receptors came from a man aged 45-65 years with Graves' ophthalmopathy.

This clonotype has at least ten counts. The chain uses TRBV6-2 or TRBV6-3 and TRBJ2-5, with TRBD1 matching over 7 bases. V lost 8 bases and J lost 4; bases outside the gene matches: 4. Germline V CDR1 and CDR2: MNHEY, SVGEGT. This CDR3 is built from 12 residues. Here the CDR3 reads CASLGQPETQYF. As DNA, the CDR3 is TGTGCCAGCCTGGGACAGCCAGAGACCCAGTACTTC.

The V and J genes are TRBV20-1 and TRBJ1-2; 8 nucleotides line up with TRBD1. Germline values: CDR1 DFQATT, CDR2 SNEGSKA (reference sequence). The CDR3 totals 11 residues. The V segment lost 3 bases and the J segment 7 bases; nucleotides outside the gene matches: 1. The CDR3 DNA is TGCAGTGCTAGGACAGGGGCTGGCTACACCTTC. As protein: CSARTGAGYTF.

This clonotype appeared many times. This rearrangement joins TRBV6-5 to TRBJ2-7, with TRBD2 matching over 8 bases. V shed 0 bases, J shed 2 bases, and the junction held 9 bases outside the gene matches. The CDR3 length is 17 residues. CDR1 and CDR2 from the germline V gene are MNHEY and SVGAGI. The CDR3 DNA reads as TGTGCCAGCAGTTACTCGGGTAGTAGCGGGATAACCTACGAGCAGTACTTC. Translation gives CASSYSGSSGITYEQYF.

This clonotype was detected many times. V usage is TRBV11-2 and J usage is TRBJ1-2; D possibly corresponds to TRBD1 (6 bases). Trimming shortened V by 2 bases and J by 6 bases, and 10 bases separated the two germline ends. The CDR3 loop spans 13 amino acids. Germline CDR1 reads SGHAT; CDR2 reads FQNNGV. CDR3 in DNA: TGTGCCAGCAGCTTATGGGGGGCGGATGGCTACACCTTC. Protein: CASSLWGADGYTF.

This clonotype was seen only a few times. The rearrangement joins TRBV6-1 to TRBJ1-6; TRBD1 matches at 8 bases. V gave up 5 bases and J gave up 10 bases; unmatched junction bases: 13. CDR1 and CDR2 from the germline V gene are MNHNS and SASEGT. The CDR3 consists of 16 residues. The CDR3 region is CASSKSVDRGGSPLHF. The CDR3 DNA is TGTGCCAGCAGTAAGAGTGTTGACAGGGGAGGGTCACCCCTCCACTTT.

The chain combines TRBV7-2 with TRBJ1-1, with D possibly matching TRBD1 (6 bases). V was pared by 4 bases and J by 0 bases, with 12 bases between. Per germline, CDR1 SGHTA and CDR2 FQGNSA. The CDR3 contains 15 residues. The CDR3 DNA sequence: TGTGCCAGCAGCTCCGACAGGACTATGAACACTGAAGCTTTCTTT. Protein sequence: CASSSDRTMNTEAFF.

There are many counts of this clonotype. The chain is built from TRBV10-1 and TRBJ2-2, with unresolved D. Trimming took 5 bases from V and 3 from J, leaving 4 bases between them. Germline CDR1 reads WNHNN; CDR2 reads SYGVQD (reference sequence). CDR3 size: 12 residues. CDR3 in DNA: TGCGCCAGCAGTAGGGACACCGGGGAGCTGTTTTTT. This codes for CASSRDTGELFF.

The chain recombines TRBV7-2 with TRBJ2-7; TRBD1 might be the D (6 bases). Trimming shortened V by 0 bases and J by 6 bases, and 21 bases separated the two germline ends. The CDR3 extends over 17 amino acids. The germline gives CDR1 SGHTA, CDR2 FQGNSA. DNA of the CDR3: TGTGCCAGCAGCTTAGCTCAGATAGGCAGGGGAAAGGGCGAGCAGTACTTC. The encoded protein is CASSLAQIGRGKGEQYF.

The genes are TRBV6-2 or TRBV6-3 and TRBJ2-4; D perhaps matches TRBD1 (5 bases). Per germline, CDR1 MNHEY and CDR2 SVGEGT. V lost 0 bases and J 0 bases, leaving 21 bases between the germline ends. The CDR3 is 20 amino acids. The CDR3, as DNA: TGTGCCAGCAGTTACTCGGCAGGGCGTGAGAAGGGAATAGCCAAAAACATTCAGTACTTC. This gives the protein CASSYSAGREKGIAKNIQYF.

This chain links TRBV6-1 with TRBJ2-7, with TRBD1 identical over 7 bases. The length of the CDR3 is 14 residues. Germline values: CDR1 MNHNS, CDR2 SASEGT. J gave up 4 bases and V 6 bases, and 9 bases lay outside the gene matches. DNA for the CDR3: TGTGCCAGCAGGTCCGGGACAGCCGAATACGAGCAGTACTTC. Protein product: CASRSGTAEYEQYF.

This clonotype has ten or more counts. V usage is TRBV19 and J usage is TRBJ2-6; D perhaps matches TRBD1 (5 bases). The germline gives CDR1 LNHDA, CDR2 SQIVND (reference sequence). The CDR3 totals 15 residues. Trimming removed 6 bases from V and 1 base from J, with 10 bases in between. The CDR3 nucleotides are TGTGCCAGTAGGATCCCAGGGTCTGGGGCCAACGTCCTGACTTTC. Amino acids: CASRIPGSGANVLTF.

This chain links TRBV6-1 with TRBJ2-5, with 7 nucleotides matching TRBD1. Trimming took 8 bases from V and 1 from J; bases not matched to a gene: 10. The CDR3 is 15 residues long. The germline V gene encodes CDR1 MNHNS and CDR2 SASEGT. The chain's CDR3 is CASSKRRQGQETQYF. CDR3 nucleotide sequence: TGTGCCAGCTCTAAGAGACGACAGGGCCAAGAGACCCAGTACTTC.

In this sample, this clonotype turned up many times. J is TRBJ2-7 and V is TRBV10-3, with 9 bases lining up with TRBD2. Germline V gives CDR1 ENHRY, CDR2 SYGVKD. V lost 2 bases, J lost 3 bases, and 2 bases stayed unmatched. This CDR3 region has 14 residues. For the CDR3, the DNA is TGTGCCATCAGTGAGGGACTAGCGAGCTACGAGCAGTACTTC. The encoded protein is CAISEGLASYEQYF.